This TCR beta chain was profiled in a study of CD8 T cells in Susac syndrome. Multiple sclerosis controls were treatment-naive patients with stable or active relapsing-remitting disease. About 0.5 to 1 ug RNA was reverse transcribed with random hexamers. immunoSEQ multiplex PCR amplified TCR beta CDR3 across 54 Vbeta, 13 Jbeta. TCRdb recomputed calls from the immunoSEQ multiplex PCR reads with MiXCR, one row per CDR3 protein. Among approximately 200,000 distinct CDR3 sequences listed, 90% to 97% were seen once. CDR1 is DFQATT, CDR2 SNEGSKA, per germline (reference sequence). The CDR3 sequence is 13 residues long. V lost 5 bases and J lost 5; bases outside the gene matches: 5.

The clonotype was recovered from a human donor with multiple sclerosis. The rearrangement joins TRBV20-1 to TRBJ2-5, with 10 bases that match TRBD1. Sequencing was done on a sample of CD4+ T cells from PBMCs. CDR3 sequence reads: CSASTGGRETQYF. The CDR3 region has the DNA TGCAGTGCTTCGACAGGGGGCCGGGAGACCCAGTACTTC.